This T cell receptor (beta chain) was identified during a study of radiotherapy plus CTLA-4 blockade in lung cancer. Study overall: Objective responses were observed in more than 15% of patients, and disease control was achieved by over 30%. Study-wide results and caveats: The authors reported that early blood T cell clone dynamics, with interferon-beta, best predicted response. After treatment with radiotherapy plus ipilimumab, TCR clones that came from the tumor expanded in blood.

Sequencing was performed with immunoSEQ multiplex PCR; in TCRdb, only in-frame clones are kept and a portion is missing. The table shows 40,000 or so clones, with over 70% occurring only once. Germline lookup yields CDR1 SGHDN and CDR2 FVKESK. Trimming removed 1 base from V and 3 bases from J, with 13 bases in between. CDR3 size: 17 residues. On this clone: Its target is not known.

This TCR derives from a human donor with non-small cell lung cancer who had stable disease on radiotherapy plus ipilimumab. Sequencing used peripheral blood, obtained from a patient treated with radiotherapy plus ipilimumab. This chain uses TRBV14 with TRBJ1-6, with D unresolved. DNA for the CDR3: TGTGCCAGCAGCCAAGGAGGGAGCCGGGTCTATAATTCACCCCTCCACTTT. It translates to CASSQGGSRVYNSPLHF.